Shown below are 4 T cell receptor beta chains from a single sample sequenced in a study of OX40 agonist ivuxolimab in advanced cancers. Repertoires were generated with immunoSEQ multiplex PCR, while TCRdb's copy carries only in-frame clones and drops some. The sample yields about 81,000 clones, roughly four fifths seen once. Source: CD4+ or CD8+ T cells sorted from blood, taken in a trial of the OX40 agonist ivuxolimab. These receptors came from an adult with an advanced solid tumor such as melanoma, head and neck, liver or kidney cancer.

This clone showed up just a few times. V usage is TRBV19 and J usage is TRBJ1-1; D unclear. V was cut by 7 bases and J by 5 bases, with 20 bases left in between. This CDR3 is built from 15 residues. Germline-derived CDR1 and CDR2 are LNHDA and SQIVND (reference sequence). CDR3 protein: CASTGERGTRTEAFF. The DNA of the CDR3 is TGTGCCAGTACCGGGGAGCGGGGTACGAGGACTGAAGCTTTCTTT.

The J gene is TRBJ1-4, the V gene TRBV29-1; TRBD1 matches at 7 bases. CDR1 SQVTM and CDR2 ANQGSEA come from the germline V gene. This CDR3 region has 15 residues. J was trimmed by 2 bases and V by 4 bases; bases with no gene match: 7. CDR3 amino acids: CSVGSGGWTNEKLFF. The CDR3 bases are TGCAGCGTTGGGTCAGGGGGTTGGACTAATGAAAAACTGTTTTTT.

The V and J genes are TRBV28 and TRBJ2-1, with 9 bases aligning to TRBD2. Germline CDR1 is MDHEN and CDR2 is SYDVKM. The trim removed 3 bases at V and 9 bases at J, leaving 6 bases unmatched. The CDR3 has 14 amino acids. The CDR3 region is CASSLGLAFTEQFF. CDR3 nucleotide sequence: TGTGCCAGCAGTTTGGGACTAGCTTTTACTGAGCAGTTCTTC.

The sample holds many counts of this clone. The chain uses TRBV5-1 and TRBJ1-2; D gene uncertain. V gave up 0 bases and J gave up 4 bases, with 10 bases separating them. This CDR3 is built from 14 residues. Per the germline V gene, CDR1 is SGHRS and CDR2 is YFSETQ. CDR3 loop: CASSLDLVSYGYTF. The CDR3 nucleotides read TGCGCCAGCAGCTTGGATTTAGTCAGCTATGGCTACACCTTC.